The rows below give T cell receptor beta chains drawn from one sample of a study of blood T cell repertoires in COVID-19. The assay was immunoSEQ multiplex PCR, and TCRdb's table has in-frame clones only and misses some. The sample contains 250,000 or so clones, approximately 91% of which appear only once. The sequencing input was peripheral blood. These receptors came from a woman aged 25 to 39 with acute or convalescent COVID-19. CDR3s include the opening cysteine and the closing phenylalanine or tryptophan. D genes are given only for firm matches. A row's size may be missing; if present it is once, few, many or a size class.

j_call clone_size d_call v_call cdr3_aa cdr3_nt
TRBJ1-3 NA TRBD1 TRBV9 CASSPNPGQGRNTIYF TGTGCCAGCAGCCCCAATCCAGGACAGGGAAGAAACACCATATATTTT
TRBJ1-6 once TRBD1 TRBV6-5 CASSSRDRGISPLHF TGTGCCAGCAGTAGCCGGGACAGGGGGATTTCACCCCTCCACTTT
TRBJ1-1 NA NA TRBV5-1 CASSLAGDRGAFF TGCGCCAGCAGCTTGGCAGGGGATAGAGGAGCTTTCTTT
TRBJ2-7 once NA TRBV19 CASSYSGNYEQYF TGTGCCAGTAGTTACTCAGGGAACTACGAGCAGTACTTC
TRBJ2-3 NA TRBD1 TRBV3-1/TRBV3-2 CASSPQGAGPSTDTQYF TGTGCCAGCAGCCCCCAGGGGGCGGGCCCTAGCACAGATACGCAGTATTTT
TRBJ2-7 NA TRBD1 TRBV4-3 CASSQGQGSYEQYF TGCGCCAGCAGCCAAGGACAGGGTTCCTACGAGCAGTACTTC
TRBJ1-5 NA TRBD1 TRBV24-1 CATSDAGGNNQPQHF TGTGCCACCAGTGATGCAGGGGGGAACAATCAGCCCCAGCATTTT
TRBJ1-1 NA TRBD1 TRBV18 CASSSIDRGSTEAFF TGTGCCAGCTCATCTATCGACAGGGGGTCCACTGAAGCTTTCTTT
TRBJ2-2 NA NA TRBV6-5 CASTVPGLYGELFF TGTGCCAGCACGGTCCCGGGACTCTACGGGGAGCTGTTTTTT
TRBJ2-2 NA NA TRBV11-2 CASSLGVLTGELFF TGTGCCAGCAGCTTAGGTGTCCTCACCGGGGAGCTGTTTTTT
TRBJ1-2 NA NA TRBV18 CASSPLSEGYTF TGTGCCAGCTCACCACTCTCGGAGGGCTACACCTTC
TRBJ2-1 NA TRBD2 TRBV27 CASSSGGSGSGVSYNEQFF TGTGCCAGCAGTTCCGGGGGTAGCGGGAGTGGGGTGTCCTACAATGAGCAGTTCTTC
TRBJ2-2 NA NA TRBV10-3 CAIHETGLGELFF TGTGCCATCCATGAGACAGGACTCGGGGAGCTGTTTTTT
TRBJ2-3 NA TRBD2 TRBV18 CASSPPLAGGGTDTQYF TGTGCCAGCTCACCACCGTTAGCGGGAGGGGGCACAGATACGCAGTATTTT
TRBJ2-1 NA NA TRBV11-3 CASSLDAKSYNEQFF TGTGCCAGCAGCTTAGACGCTAAGTCCTACAATGAGCAGTTCTTC
TRBJ2-7 NA NA TRBV7-9 CASSDGTYHEQYF TGTGCCAGCAGCGACGGGACTTACCACGAGCAGTACTTC
TRBJ2-3 NA TRBD2 TRBV10-3 CAIRAGREKDTQYF TGTGCCATCAGGGCAGGGAGGGAGAAAGATACGCAGTATTTT
TRBJ2-7 NA TRBD1 TRBV27 CASSSGTGDYEQYF TGTGCCAGCAGTTCCGGGACAGGAGACTACGAGCAGTACTTC
TRBJ1-1 NA NA TRBV6-1 CASREDRLLSGTEAFF TGTGCCAGCAGGGAAGACAGACTACTTTCGGGCACTGAAGCTTTCTTT
TRBJ1-2 NA TRBD1 TRBV24-1 CATSDSGPGQNYGYTF TGTGCCACCAGTGATTCCGGACCGGGACAGAACTATGGCTACACCTTC
TRBJ2-5 NA NA TRBV19 CASSISGKETQYF TGTGCCAGTAGTATCTCCGGGAAAGAGACCCAGTACTTC
TRBJ2-2 once NA TRBV6-5 CASSYEAGELFF TGTGCCAGCAGTTACGAGGCCGGGGAGCTGTTTTTT
TRBJ2-7 few TRBD2 TRBV19 CASSFTGTSVTYEQYF TGTGCCAGTAGCTTCACCGGGACTAGCGTAACCTACGAGCAGTACTTC
TRBJ1-4 once NA TRBV19 CASSRGRGNEKLFF TGTGCCAGTAGTAGGGGGCGCGGTAATGAAAAACTGTTTTTT
TRBJ2-2 NA TRBD2 TRBV24-1 CATSDPSGSNTGELFF TGTGCCACCAGTGACCCTAGCGGGTCGAACACCGGGGAGCTGTTTTTT
TRBJ1-5 NA TRBD1 TRBV3-1/TRBV3-2 CASSQGGQGANQPQHF TGTGCCAGCAGCCAAGGGGGACAGGGGGCGAATCAGCCCCAGCATTTT
TRBJ2-7 NA TRBD1 TRBV15 CATSRTPAGTGVDEQYF TGTGCCACCAGCAGAACTCCCGCCGGGACAGGGGTCGACGAGCAGTACTTC
TRBJ2-1 NA NA TRBV7-9 CASSLGPGLSSYNEQFF TGTGCCAGCAGCTTAGGGCCAGGGCTCAGCTCCTACAATGAGCAGTTCTTC
TRBJ1-5 NA TRBD1 TRBV7-2 CASSSLPQTGIHRPQHF TGTGCCAGCAGCTCATTGCCTCAGACAGGGATTCATAGGCCCCAGCATTTT
TRBJ1-2 NA NA TRBV24-1 CATSDLKENGYTF TGTGCCACCAGTGATTTAAAGGAGAATGGCTACACCTTC
TRBJ2-3 NA TRBD2 TRBV5-1 CASSLQTSGIRTDTQYF TGCGCCAGCAGCTTGCAGACTAGCGGGATAAGAACAGATACGCAGTATTTT
TRBJ2-5 NA TRBD1 TRBV5-4 CASSLGDRVQETQYF TGTGCCAGCAGCTTGGGGGACAGGGTCCAAGAGACCCAGTACTTC
TRBJ2-7 NA NA TRBV5-6 CASSNRREPPYEQYF TGTGCCAGCAGCAACCGCCGGGAACCCCCTTACGAGCAGTACTTC
TRBJ2-2 NA TRBD2 TRBV10-3 CAIRTSGSLDTGELFF TGTGCCATACGGACTAGCGGGAGTCTCGACACCGGGGAGCTGTTTTTT
TRBJ1-3 NA NA TRBV5-6 CASSLVSRFGGNTIYF TGTGCCAGCAGCTTGGTTTCCAGGTTTGGCGGAAACACCATATATTTT
TRBJ1-1 NA NA TRBV3-1/TRBV3-2 CASSQNRNTEAFF TGTGCCAGCAGCCAAAACAGGAACACTGAAGCTTTCTTT